This T cell receptor (beta chain) appears in the sequencing data of a study of identical twins. TCRdb analysed the 5' RACE reads with MiXCR anew, one entry per CDR3 protein. The table shows around 480,000 distinct CDR3 sequences, with around 15% occurring only once. The germline V gene encodes CDR1 DFQATT and CDR2 SNEGSKA (reference sequence). The CDR3 is 13 residues long. With regard to this clonotype: At one of its ends the junction is not consistent with the germline gene, which may arise from a read error.

These same records also appear under a second study, on yellow fever vaccine responses in identical twins.

The receptor was isolated from a woman aged 18-29 years in good health. The genes are TRBV20-1 and TRBJ2-7, with 8 bases fitting TRBD1. The sequencing input was CD4+ T cells sorted from blood. The CDR3 sequence: CSGQTGGAYGQYF. The CDR3 bases are TGCAGTGGCCAAACAGGGGGTGCCTACGGGCAGTACTTC.